Included here is one T cell receptor (beta chain) sequence, with context. No antigen is known for it. This specimen comes from a study of identical twins. Germline trimming cut 0 bases from V and 4 bases from J; bases unmatched to any gene: 5. Germline CDR1 MNHEY, CDR2 SVGAGI. There are 17 residues in the CDR3. One entry per CDR3 protein results from TCRdb running MiXCR on the 5' RACE reads. The table includes about 530,000 distinct CDR3 sequences, 20% to 25% detected once. General observations from the study: Abundant beta clonotypes from cord blood had fewer insertions, unlike memory repertoires, which showed none.

This same sample was also part of a study on yellow fever vaccine responses in identical twins.

The sample taken for sequencing was CD4+ T cells sorted from blood. This sequence originates from a woman aged 18-29 years in good health. V usage is TRBV6-5 and J usage is TRBJ2-1, with 11 positions matching TRBD2. The CDR3: CASSYSVPSGGYNEQFF. CDR3 coding DNA: TGTGCCAGCAGTTACTCGGTGCCTAGCGGGGGGTACAATGAGCAGTTCTTC.